What follows describes a single TCR beta chain. The antigen is not known. This sample was taken from a study of cytomegalovirus exposure and HLA in healthy donors. General observations from the study: Some V segments, including TRBV6-2 and TRBV6-3, were excluded as indistinguishable. Most TCR beta V segments were productive about 87% or about 30% of the time in an earlier analysis.

Vbeta (60) and Jbeta (13) primers were used in the PCR. In the source study's methods: Among the unique TCR beta chains that a later analysis counted, about 84 million in all, 9.5 million to 12 million were shared. Sequencing was performed with immunoSEQ multiplex PCR; in TCRdb, only in-frame clones are kept and a portion is missing. V and J calls plus clone size are reproduced from that table; the DNA served to infer D and trimming. The repertoire has roughly 120,000 clones, around 76% of them found once; the top ten carry more than 15%. The CDR3 contains 17 residues. V shed 2 bases, J shed 3 bases, and the junction held 6 bases outside the gene matches. Germline-derived CDR1 and CDR2 are MGHRA and YSYEKL.

This chain links TRBV4-1 with TRBJ2-7; 14 bases align to TRBD2. The TCR originated in a middle-aged man in good health and CMV-seropositive. The sequencing sample was made of PBMCs. Here the CDR3 DNA reads TGCGCCAGCAGCCAATACGGGACTAGCGGGGGCCACTACGAGCAGTACTTC. This sequence encodes CASSQYGTSGGHYEQYF.